Reported below is one T cell receptor beta chain. The CDR3 consists of 16 residues. In germline, CDR1 is MGHRA, CDR2 YSYEKL. With V trimmed by 4 bases and J by 5 bases, 8 bases remained unmatched. Assay: immunoSEQ multiplex PCR; the TCRdb copy retains only in-frame clones and omits some. The table has 540,000 or so clones, about 89% seen once; the top ten hold about 8%. These data come from a study of blood T cell repertoires in COVID-19. Study as a whole: Specimens from acute and convalescent COVID-19 originated in the United States, Italy and Spain.

This clonotype was obtained from a woman aged 50 to 65 with COVID-19, enrolled during active disease. The sample taken for sequencing was peripheral blood. This chain connects TRBV4-1 to TRBJ1-6; 7 bases align to TRBD1. CDR3 nucleotides: TGCGCCAGCAGCCCCGAACAGGGGAGGAATAATTCACCCCTCCACTTT. Its protein product is CASSPEQGRNNSPLHF.